This entry is about one T cell receptor beta chain. A read error may account for a junction end that differs from germline. The sample originates from a study of tumor T cells in aggressive B-cell lymphoma. Produced via immunoSEQ multiplex PCR; TCRdb's table is partial and in-frame only. The sample lists about 710 clones, 85% to 90% seen once, with approximately 8.1% in the top ten. This CDR3 comprises 14 residues. The germline gives CDR1 MGHRA, CDR2 YSYEKL. Source material: tumor tissue. V is TRBV4-1 and J is TRBJ2-5; no clear D gene. The J call may be incorrect, as the DNA end agrees better with TRBJ2-7. The clonotype was recovered from an adult with diffuse large B cell lymphoma. The CDR3 coding sequence is TGCGTCAGCAGCCAAGAATCCAGGTCCTACGAGCAGTACTTC. Its translation: CVSSQESRSYEQYF.